The 29 T cell receptor beta chains below come from one sample, sequenced in a study of blood T cell repertoires in COVID-19. Method: immunoSEQ multiplex PCR; TCRdb's copy keeps in-frame clones and lacks some. The table shows a few hundred thousand clones, with approximately 90% occurring only once. Sequenced: PBMCs or T cells enriched from blood (not recorded which). Receptors originate from a human donor in a cohort exposed to, infected with or recovered from COVID-19 (not recorded which). The donor label of this sample is uncertain.

This sequence joins TRBV5-1 and TRBJ2-7; 7 bases match TRBD1. The CDR3 extends over 15 amino acids. CDR1 SGHRS and CDR2 YFSETQ come from the germline V gene. J gave up 0 bases and V 3 bases, and 6 bases lay outside the gene matches. The CDR3 loop is CASSSAGTASYEQYF. Written as DNA, the CDR3 is TGCGCCAGCAGCTCAGCCGGGACAGCCTCCTACGAGCAGTACTTC.

The chain uses TRBV4-3 and TRBJ2-3; D is perhaps TRBD1 (5 bases). The CDR3 totals 15 residues. Trimming removed 0 bases from V and 0 bases from J, with 7 bases in between. Germline assignment: CDR1 LGHNA and CDR2 YSLEER. CDR3 sequence: CASSQESGSTDTQYF. CDR3 DNA: TGCGCCAGCAGCCAAGAATCAGGGAGCACAGATACGCAGTATTTT.

The chain carries TRBV21-1 and TRBJ1-2. TRBV21-1 is noted as a pseudogene. This CDR3 comprises 16 residues. CDR3: CASSWREGVGSYGYTF. The CDR3, as DNA: TGTGCCAGCAGCTGGAGGGAAGGGGTTGGGAGCTATGGCTACACCTTC.

This clone has only one observation. V gene TRBV5-6 combines with J gene TRBJ2-3; D may be TRBD2 (5 bases). Germline CDR1 SGHDT, CDR2 YYEEEE. The CDR3 runs to 14 residues. The V end lost 2 bases, the J end lost 2 bases, and 9 bases lay between the germline ends. CDR3 in DNA: TGTGCCAGCAGCTTACCGGGGATCACAGATACGCAGTATTTT. This sequence encodes CASSLPGITDTQYF.

V and J are TRBV19 and TRBJ1-5, with 8 bases identical to TRBD1. CDR1 is LNHDA, CDR2 SQIVND, per germline (reference sequence). This CDR3 is 14 amino acids long. The V and J ends lost 8 bases and 2 bases, in that order; junction bases with no gene match: 5. The CDR3 loop is CASDRGGGNQPQHF. CDR3 in DNA: TGTGCCAGTGACAGGGGAGGCGGCAATCAGCCCCAGCATTTT.

V is TRBV11-2 and J is TRBJ2-7, with 9 bases that match TRBD2. The junction had 11 bases not matched to a gene; V was cut back by 5 bases and J by 3 bases. The CDR3 covers 16 residues. CDR1 SGHAT and CDR2 FQNNGV come from the germline V gene. CDR3 residues: CASSLEGASGNYEQYF. Here the CDR3 DNA reads TGTGCCAGCAGCCTCGAGGGAGCTAGCGGGAACTACGAGCAGTACTTC.

This sequence joins TRBV6-5 and TRBJ1-6; D uncertain. The CDR3 has 14 amino acids. Germline V lookup: CDR1 MNHEY, CDR2 SVGAGI. Trimming stripped 11 bases from V and 5 bases from J, with 16 bases between. CDR3 sequence reads: CARSAGFNNSPLHF. Here the CDR3 DNA reads TGTGCCCGGAGCGCGGGGTTTAATAATTCACCCCTCCACTTT.

The V and J genes are TRBV5-6 and TRBJ2-3; 7 bases are a match to TRBD2. The V segment lost 0 bases and the J segment 5 bases; nucleotides outside the gene matches: 6. This CDR3 comprises 15 residues. The germline gives CDR1 SGHDT, CDR2 YYEEEE. The CDR3 loop is CASSLAGASGDTQYF. CDR3 nucleotides: TGTGCCAGCAGCTTGGCCGGGGCTAGCGGAGATACGCAGTATTTT.

The chain joins TRBV27 to TRBJ1-2, with TRBD1 matching 7 bases. With 3 bases clipped from V and 8 bases from J, the junction kept 9 bases outside the gene matches. CDR1 and CDR2 (germline): MNHEY, SMNVEV (reference sequence). The CDR3 is 14 residues long. CDR3 region: CASSFRQGWKGYTF. The CDR3 bases are TGTGCCAGCAGTTTCCGACAGGGTTGGAAGGGCTACACCTTC.

This clone was counted many times. The rearrangement joins TRBV18 to TRBJ2-1; D uncertain. Trimming took 3 bases from V and 12 from J, leaving 9 bases between them. The CDR3 is 11 residues long. Germline loops: CDR1 KGHSH, CDR2 LQKENI. This CDR3 is CASSPTEAQFF. The CDR3 nucleotides are TGTGCCAGCTCACCCACAGAAGCGCAGTTCTTC.

This rearrangement joins TRBV21-1 to TRBJ2-1; TRBD2 was called by the table and not checked on the DNA. TRBV21-1 is noted as a pseudogene. The CDR3 runs 14 residues. The DNA of the CDR3 is TGTGCCAGCAGCGACCCTAGCTCCTACAATGAGCAGTTCTTC. Encoded protein: CASSDPSSYNEQFF.

The chain has TRBV4-3 and TRBJ2-7, with TRBD1 matching over 10 bases. The V segment lost 6 bases and the J segment 3 bases; nucleotides outside the gene matches: 5. The V gene's germline CDR1 is LGHNA and CDR2 YSLEER. This CDR3 has 14 amino acids. CDR3 residues: CASSPGTGVYEQYF. The CDR3 nucleotides read TGCGCCAGCAGTCCCGGGACAGGGGTCTACGAGCAGTACTTC.

The CDR3: CASSQEQRWASGDEQFF. In DNA form, the CDR3 reads TGCGCCAGCAGCCAAGAACAAAGGTGGGCTAGCGGCGATGAGCAGTTCTTC. The rearrangement uses TRBV4-3 and TRBJ2-1; TRBD2 aligns across 7 bases. The CDR3 sequence is 17 residues long. V gave up 0 bases and J gave up 8 bases; unmatched junction bases: 13. Germline CDR1 is LGHNA and CDR2 is YSLEER.

This chain uses TRBV5-1 with TRBJ1-1, with TRBD1 identical over 8 bases. V was clipped by 3 bases and J by 4 bases; unmatched bases: 5. The CDR3 is 14 amino acids. Germline assignment: CDR1 SGHRS and CDR2 YFSETQ. CDR3 sequence: CASSSATGATEAFF. CDR3 nucleotide sequence: TGCGCCAGCAGCTCAGCGACAGGGGCCACTGAAGCTTTCTTT.

As concerns this clone: Its ends do not fully match the called genes, so a read error is possible. The chain employs TRBV27 and TRBJ2-3, with a possible D match to TRBD1 (6 bases). The CDR3 consists of 16 residues. CDR1 is MNHEY, CDR2 SMNVEV, per germline (reference sequence). The CDR3 DNA is TGTGCCAGCAGCTTATCAACAGGGTTAAGCACAGATACGCAGTATTTT. Its protein product is CASSLSTGLSTDTQYF.

This sequence joins TRBV18 and TRBJ1-2; TRBD1 matches 7 bases. Unmatched junction bases numbered 9, after V lost 3 bases and J lost 8 bases. The CDR3 runs to 14 residues. CDR1 and CDR2 from the germline V gene are KGHSH and LQKENI. The CDR3 sequence: CASSPSTGLDGYTF. The CDR3 DNA sequence: TGTGCCAGCTCACCCTCGACAGGGTTGGACGGCTACACCTTC.

This chain joins TRBV7-8 and TRBJ1-6; 11 nucleotides line up with TRBD1. The CDR3 consists of 17 residues. Germline CDR1 reads SGHVS; CDR2 reads FQNEAQ. Trimming cost V 0 bases and J 9 bases; bases outside gene matches: 7. The CDR3 DNA follows: TGTGCCAGCAGCTTAGCAGGACAGGGGGCGAAAACTTCACCCCTCCACTTT. This gives the protein CASSLAGQGAKTSPLHF. Drawing the rest from reference TRBV7-8 and TRBJ1-6, the complete variable domain is GAGVSQSPRYKVAKRGQDVALRCDPISGHVSLFWYQQALGQGPEFLTYFQNEAQLDKSGLPSDRFFAERPEGSVSTLKIQRTQQEDSAVYLCASSLAGQGAKTSPLHFGNGTRLTVT.

Note on this clone: Other DNA sequences in this specimen translate into the identical CDR3. This chain connects TRBV30 to TRBJ2-7; tentatively, D is TRBD1 (5 bases). CDR3 length equals 11 residues. Trimming removed 4 bases from V and 2 bases from J, with 6 bases in between. Germline assignment: CDR1 GTSNPN and CDR2 SVGIG (reference sequence). CDR3: CAWTTAYEQYF. CDR3 coding DNA: TGTGCCTGGACGACAGCCTACGAGCAGTACTTC.

The sample holds one count of this clone. The chain couples TRBV19 to TRBJ2-3, with 7 bases matching TRBD1. With V trimmed by 5 bases and J by 1 base, 9 bases remained unmatched. The germline V gene encodes CDR1 LNHDA and CDR2 SQIVND (reference sequence). CDR3 length: 16 residues. DNA of the CDR3: TGTGCCAGTAGTGCAGGACAGGCCTGGGGCACAGATACGCAGTATTTT. Its protein product is CASSAGQAWGTDTQYF.

This chain connects TRBV4-2 to TRBJ2-7, with D possibly TRBD2 on 5 matching bases. Trimming pared 2 bases from V and 2 bases from J, leaving 10 bases between. The CDR3 is 14 amino acids. Germline CDR1 is LGHNA and CDR2 is YNFKEQ. CDR3 protein: CASSQPDGTYEQYF. In nucleotides, the CDR3 is TGTGCCAGCAGCCAACCGGACGGGACCTACGAGCAGTACTTC.

The rearrangement uses TRBV5-1 and TRBJ2-2; 7 nucleotides match TRBD1. V shed 2 bases and J 6 bases; nucleotides not matched to a gene: 16. There are 18 residues in the CDR3. Germline V lookup: CDR1 SGHRS, CDR2 YFSETQ. The CDR3 loop is CASSFSSLTGSMAGELFF. The CDR3 DNA follows: TGCGCCAGCAGCTTCTCATCCCTGACAGGGTCAATGGCCGGGGAGCTGTTTTTT.

The chain links TRBV3-1 (or the pseudogene TRBV3-2) to TRBJ2-2, with TRBD2 matching over 8 bases. The CDR3 loop spans 16 amino acids. Germline trimming cut 2 bases from V and 2 bases from J; bases unmatched to any gene: 4. The germline gives CDR1 LGHDT, CDR2 YNNKEL (reference sequence). The CDR3 bases are TGTGCCAGCAGCCAACCGGGACTAGGCAACACCGGGGAGCTGTTTTTT. Its translation is CASSQPGLGNTGELFF.

The J gene is TRBJ1-1, the V gene TRBV7-2; 9 bases match TRBD1. J gave up 3 bases and V 4 bases, and 6 bases lay outside the gene matches. From germline, CDR1 is SGHTA and CDR2 FQGNSA. The CDR3 is made up of 15 amino acids. The CDR3 here is CASSSLQGAYTEAFF. As DNA, the CDR3 is TGTGCCAGCAGCTCGTTACAGGGGGCTTACACTGAAGCTTTCTTT.

CDR3 residues: CASSSGGGQEVCQPQHF. The CDR3 DNA follows: TGTGCCAGCAGCTCCGGGGGCGGACAGGAGGTTTGTCAGCCCCAGCATTTT. The rearrangement joins TRBV21-1 to TRBJ1-5; whether TRBD1, the table's D call, matches the DNA was not checked. TRBV21-1 corresponds to a pseudogene. The CDR3 sequence is 17 residues long.

The chain has TRBV19 and TRBJ1-1, with D possibly being TRBD1 (6 bases). V was clipped by 9 bases and J by 1 base, with 12 bases between them. This CDR3 has 13 amino acids. Germline loops: CDR1 LNHDA, CDR2 SQIVND (reference sequence). The CDR3 DNA reads as TGTGCCAGCCTCCTAGGGGGGAACACTGAAGCTTTCTTT. Translation gives CASLLGGNTEAFF.

Points on this clone: A junction boundary mismatches the germline segment, possibly from a read error. The chain joins TRBV7-9 to TRBJ1-5; 8 bases align to TRBD1. There are 18 residues in the CDR3. CDR1 SEHNR and CDR2 FQNEAQ come from the germline V gene (reference sequence). CDR3 residues: CASSLGLTGEGDNQPQHF. The DNA of the CDR3 is TGTGCCAGCAGTTTAGGTCTGACAGGGGAAGGTGACAATCAGCCCCAGCATTTT.

Concerning this clone itself: At one end the junction does not follow the germline gene, possibly because of a read error. The CDR3: CASGGGQGAVKTEAFF. CDR3 coding DNA: TGTGCCTCTGGTGGGGGACAGGGGGCAGTGAAAACTGAAGCTTTCTTT. This chain connects TRBV9 to TRBJ1-1; 12 bases line up with TRBD1. This CDR3 region has 16 residues. Germline values: CDR1 SGDLS, CDR2 YYNGEE.

The V gene is TRBV27, the J gene TRBJ1-1; D perhaps matches TRBD1 (6 bases). The germline gives CDR1 MNHEY, CDR2 SMNVEV (reference sequence). Trimming left V 4 bases short and J 4 bases short, with 13 bases between. The CDR3 has 14 residues. The CDR3 sequence is CASSSPLRGTEAFF. The DNA of the CDR3 is TGTGCCAGCAGTTCACCCCTCAGGGGCACTGAAGCTTTCTTT.

In DNA, the CDR3 is TGTGCCAGCAGCTCGCGCAGGGGACAGGGGCGGAGGACTGAAGCTTTCTTT. It codes for CASSSRRGQGRRTEAFF. The gene calls are TRBV7-8 and TRBJ1-1, with 10 bases aligning to TRBD1. The germline CDR1 and CDR2 sequences are SGHVS and FQNEAQ. V lost 4 bases, J lost 5 bases, and 13 bases stayed unmatched. The CDR3 sequence is 17 residues long.